The text below deals with one T cell receptor (beta chain). Its antigen remains unknown. Genomic DNA belonging to each subset was distributed in equal measure over several immunoSEQ plates. Clones were read by immunoSEQ multiplex PCR, and TCRdb kept only the in-frame ones, dropping some. In the table there are 2 million to 2.5 million clones, approximately 96% of which are singletons. The data were taken from a study of shared clonotypes between healthy human individuals. Study observations and caveats: Clonotypes which were not shared had lower generation probabilities than clonotypes that all four donors shared.

All donors were Caucasian adults living in Nashville, Tennessee. Germline CDR1 SGHNT, CDR2 YENEEA. The CDR3 spans 15 residues. Trimming took 4 bases from V and 3 from J; bases not matched to a gene: 5. This chain joins TRBV11-3 and TRBJ2-1, with 8 positions matching TRBD2. This sequence was found in a man younger than 30 in good health. The sample comprised naive CD4+ T cells sorted from blood. Subset denoted: CD45RA+ positively selected. CDR3 DNA: TGTGCCAGCAGCTCCAGCGGGAGCGGCTACAATGAGCAGTTCTTC. Residues: CASSSSGSGYNEQFF. Using reference TRBV11-3 and TRBJ2-1 for the parts outside the CDR3, the full variable domain is EAGVVQSPRYKIIEKKQPVAFWCNPISGHNTLYWYLQNLGQGPELLIRYENEEAVDDSQLPKDRFSAERLKGVDSTLKIQPAELGDSAVYLCASSSSGSGYNEQFFGPGTRLTVL.